The 25 T cell receptor beta chains below all came from one sample that was sequenced in a study of blood T cell repertoires in COVID-19. Clones were read by immunoSEQ multiplex PCR, and TCRdb kept only the in-frame ones, dropping some. The sample carries 250,000 or so clones, 84% recorded once. Sequencing was done on a sample of peripheral blood. The receptors were sampled from a man aged 55-75 years with acute or convalescent COVID-19.

The chain recombines TRBV5-6 with TRBJ1-2; tentatively, D is TRBD1 (5 bases). V lost 0 bases, J lost 3 bases, and 9 bases lay in between. The CDR3 is made up of 14 amino acids. CDR1 and CDR2 (germline): SGHDT, YYEEEE. CDR3 sequence reads: CASSLDPRDYGYTF. CDR3 bases: TGTGCCAGCAGCTTGGACCCCAGGGACTATGGCTACACCTTC.

V and J are TRBV6-2 or TRBV6-3 and TRBJ2-1; D may be TRBD2 (7 bases). V was cut by 6 bases and J by 4 bases, with 16 bases left in between. The length of the CDR3 is 15 residues. Germline CDR1 and CDR2: MNHEY and SVGEGT. The CDR3 bases are TGTGCCAGCAGCTGGACAGCGGGGTCGTACAATGAGCAGTTCTTC. Translating gives CASSWTAGSYNEQFF.

The chain combines TRBV18 with TRBJ1-1; D is undetermined. This CDR3 spans 14 amino acids. V gave up 3 bases and J gave up 4 bases, with 12 bases separating them. Germline CDR1 KGHSH, CDR2 LQKENI. CDR3 residues: CASSPFERGTEAFF. The DNA of the CDR3 is TGTGCCAGCTCACCTTTTGAGCGGGGCACTGAAGCTTTCTTT.

The gene calls are TRBV11-3 and TRBJ2-1, with D unclear. The ends were cut back, 5 bases at V and 8 bases at J, with 19 bases in the middle. The CDR3 runs to 15 residues. Germline-derived CDR1 and CDR2 are SGHNT and YENEEA. The CDR3 region is CASSPRASEMDEQFF. CDR3 nucleotide sequence: TGTGCCAGCAGCCCCCGTGCCTCGGAGATGGATGAGCAGTTCTTC.

V and J are TRBV29-1 and TRBJ2-7; D remains ambiguous. The CDR3 spans 14 residues. Trimming took off 4 bases at V and 1 base at J, with 14 bases between the two ends. Germline assignment: CDR1 SQVTM and CDR2 ANQGSEA. CDR3 amino acids: CSVVWAERSYEQYF. In DNA, the CDR3 is TGCAGCGTTGTTTGGGCTGAACGGTCCTACGAGCAGTACTTC.

The V and J genes are TRBV11-3 and TRBJ2-2; 10 bases line up with TRBD2. Germline CDR1 and CDR2: SGHNT and YENEEA. The CDR3 runs to 17 residues. V was clipped by 1 base and J by 1 base; unmatched bases: 3. DNA of the CDR3: TGTGCCAGCAGCTTAGGCCGGACTAGCGGGAACACCGGGGAGCTGTTTTTT. Protein sequence: CASSLGRTSGNTGELFF.

This chain joins TRBV7-6 and TRBJ2-3, with D perhaps matching TRBD2 (6 bases). The CDR3 totals 17 residues. The V end was cut by 1 base, the J end by 2 bases, with 16 bases between. The germline V gene encodes CDR1 SGHVS and CDR2 FNYEAQ. The CDR3 DNA follows: TGTGCCAGCAGCTTAGGGACGGGGGTAGCGGACACAGATACGCAGTATTTT. Its translation is CASSLGTGVADTDTQYF.

This clone was recorded a few times. The chain joins TRBV7-2 to TRBJ2-7; possibly TRBD2 for D (6 bases). Per germline, CDR1 SGHTA and CDR2 FQGNSA. This CDR3 is built from 14 residues. V was cut by 0 bases and J by 2 bases, with 8 bases left in between. The CDR3 region is CASSLAAGPYEQYF. DNA for the CDR3: TGTGCCAGCAGCTTAGCGGCGGGACCCTACGAGCAGTACTTC.

This rearrangement joins TRBV7-9 to TRBJ2-3; D remains unclear. Germline V lookup: CDR1 SEHNR, CDR2 FQNEAQ (reference sequence). V was trimmed by 10 bases and J by 4 bases, leaving 12 bases between them. The CDR3 consists of 12 residues. The CDR3 sequence: CATHGPPDTQYF. The DNA for the CDR3 is TGTGCCACTCACGGTCCTCCAGATACGCAGTATTTT.

A few counts support this clone. J is TRBJ2-7 and V is TRBV21-1; TRBD2, the table's D call, lacks a check against the DNA. TRBV21-1 is recorded as a pseudogene. This CDR3 comprises 16 residues. The CDR3 loop is CASSKASGQTIYEQYF. In DNA form, the CDR3 reads TGTGCCAGCAGCAAAGCCAGCGGGCAGACAATCTACGAGCAGTACTTC.

The chain links TRBV5-1 to TRBJ1-2, with 7 nucleotides matching TRBD1. This CDR3 comprises 13 residues. Trimming took 3 bases from V and 5 from J; bases not matched to a gene: 4. CDR1 and CDR2 (germline): SGHRS, YFSETQ. The CDR3 DNA reads as TGCGCCAGCAGCTCGGGGACAGAGTATGGCTACACCTTC. As protein: CASSSGTEYGYTF.

This chain joins TRBV10-3 and TRBJ2-7; 12 positions agree with TRBD2. The ends lost 6 bases at V and 7 bases at J; junction bases unmatched: 13. The CDR3 runs to 16 residues. Germline V CDR1 and CDR2: ENHRY, SYGVKD. The CDR3 sequence: CAISGGLAGGPGEQYF. The CDR3 DNA follows: TGTGCCATCAGCGGCGGGCTAGCGGGGGGGCCGGGAGAGCAGTACTTC.

The CDR3: CASSPQGQQETQYF. The CDR3 region has the DNA TGTGCCAGTAGTCCGCAGGGACAGCAAGAGACCCAGTACTTC. The chain joins TRBV19 to TRBJ2-5; TRBD1 matches 7 bases. The CDR3 has 14 residues. In germline, CDR1 is LNHDA, CDR2 SQIVND (reference sequence). V dropped 5 bases and J dropped 2; count of bases not matched to a gene: 5.

The chain has TRBV13 and TRBJ2-2; tentative D call: TRBD1 (5 bases). The germline V gene encodes CDR1 PRHDT and CDR2 FYEKMQ (reference sequence). V was cut by 0 bases and J by 4 bases, with 15 bases left in between. The CDR3 loop spans 17 amino acids. The CDR3 protein is CASSLGLPRQFTGELFF. The CDR3 coding sequence is TGTGCCAGCAGCTTAGGCCTCCCGAGACAGTTCACCGGGGAGCTGTTTTTT.

The count of this clone is one. This sequence joins TRBV5-1 and TRBJ2-7; 8 bases fit TRBD1. CDR1 SGHRS and CDR2 YFSETQ come from the germline V gene. V was pared by 0 bases and J by 5 bases, with 10 bases of the junction left unmatched. This CDR3 region has 16 residues. The CDR3 DNA is TGCGCCAGCAGCTTGGGAACAGGGGGTCCACGGGACGAGCAGTACTTC. It yields the protein CASSLGTGGPRDEQYF. The variable domain in full, with the rest retrieved from reference TRBV5-1 and TRBJ2-7, is KAGVTQTPRYLIKTRGQQVTLSCSPISGHRSVSWYQQTPGQGLQFLFEYFSETQRNKGNFPGRFSGRQFSNSRSEMNVSTLELGDSALYLCASSLGTGGPRDEQYFGPGTRLTVT.

The V and J genes are TRBV28 and TRBJ1-5; 7 bases match TRBD1. V was pared by 6 bases and J by 6 bases, with 8 bases of the junction left unmatched. Germline V gene lookup returns CDR1 MDHEN and CDR2 SYDVKM. The length of the CDR3 is 14 residues. The CDR3 spells CASSNDRARQPQHF. The CDR3 DNA reads TGTGCCAGCAGCAATGACAGGGCCCGTCAGCCCCAGCATTTT. Filled out from reference TRBV28 and TRBJ1-5, the complete variable domain reads DVKVTQSSRYLVKRTGEKVFLECVQDMDHENMFWYRQDPGLGLRLIYFSYDVKMKEKGDIPEGYSVSREKKERFSLILESASTNQTSMYLCASSNDRARQPQHFGDGTRLSIL.

The chain uses TRBV7-9 and TRBJ1-2, with 9 bases identical to TRBD1. CDR3 length equals 19 residues. Looked up from germline, CDR1 is SEHNR and CDR2 is FQNEAQ (reference sequence). The J segment lost 0 bases and the V segment lost 4 bases, leaving 15 bases of the junction unmatched. The CDR3 nucleotides read TGTGCCAGCAGCTCGTCGGGACAGGGTCAATTCACAGCTAACTATGGCTACACCTTC. Protein sequence: CASSSSGQGQFTANYGYTF.

The chain combines TRBV11-2 with TRBJ2-5; D remains unclear. Trimming pared 5 bases from V and 5 bases from J, leaving 9 bases between. CDR3 size: 12 residues. Looked up from germline, CDR1 is SGHAT and CDR2 is FQNNGV. CDR3 in amino acids: CASSPKEETQYF. In DNA form, the CDR3 reads TGTGCCAGCAGCCCCAAAGAGGAGACCCAGTACTTC.

The CDR3 loop reads CAISEGGNQPQHF. In nucleotides, the CDR3 is TGTGCCATCAGTGAAGGGGGCAATCAGCCCCAGCATTTT. The chain links TRBV10-3 to TRBJ1-5, with D possibly matching TRBD1 (5 bases). Between the trimmed V and J ends, which lost 3 bases and 2 bases, there was a span of 5 bases. The germline V gene has CDR1 ENHRY and CDR2 SYGVKD. The CDR3 has 13 amino acids.

The gene calls are TRBV3-1 (or the pseudogene TRBV3-2) and TRBJ1-6; D is possibly TRBD1 (6 bases). Germline CDR1 LGHDT, CDR2 YNNKEL (reference sequence). The CDR3 runs 15 residues. Trimming removed 4 bases at V and 10 bases at J, with 17 bases between. In DNA, the CDR3 is TGTGCCAGCAGCCCCGGGGGGCGCGTGGGGTCACCCCTCCACTTT. As protein: CASSPGGRVGSPLHF.

The V gene is TRBV10-3, the J gene TRBJ2-7; D unresolved. With 11 bases removed from V and 4 bases from J, the gap between germline ends came to 9 bases. This CDR3 region has 10 residues. Germline CDR1 is ENHRY and CDR2 is SYGVKD. As DNA, the CDR3 is TGTGCCGCCGGTGTTTACGAGCAGTACTTC. Translation: CAAGVYEQYF.

This chain connects TRBV9 to TRBJ2-1, with 10 nucleotides matching TRBD2. Trimming at V came to 1 base and at J to 0 bases, leaving 7 bases not matched to a gene. The length of the CDR3 is 18 residues. In germline, CDR1 is SGDLS, CDR2 YYNGEE. This chain's CDR3 is CASSVRSGGDSSYNEQFF. Written as DNA, the CDR3 is TGTGCCAGCAGCGTAAGGAGCGGGGGGGACTCCTCCTACAATGAGCAGTTCTTC.

This chain uses TRBV29-1 with TRBJ2-5, with TRBD2 matching 12 bases. The V and J ends lost 7 bases and 5 bases, in that order; junction bases with no gene match: 11. The CDR3 runs to 15 residues. The germline CDR1 and CDR2 sequences are SQVTM and ANQGSEA. The CDR3 region is CSANPLAGGRETQYF. Written as DNA, the CDR3 is TGCAGCGCCAACCCTCTAGCGGGAGGGAGGGAGACCCAGTACTTC. The full variable domain, with the rest looked up from reference TRBV29-1 and TRBJ2-5, is SAVISQKPSRDICQRGTSLTIQCQVDSQVTMMFWYRQQPGQSLTLIATANQGSEATYESGFVIDKFPISRPNLTFSTLTVSNMSPEDSSIYLCSANPLAGGRETQYFGPGTRLLVL.

The rearrangement uses TRBV5-4 and TRBJ2-6; no reliable D call. The CDR3 extends over 16 amino acids. V was trimmed by 10 bases and J by 0 bases, leaving 17 bases between them. From germline, CDR1 is SGHNT and CDR2 YYREEE (reference sequence). CDR3 coding DNA: TGTGCCGCTATGGCTCGGGTTGACTCTGGGGCCAACGTCCTGACTTTC. This encodes CAAMARVDSGANVLTF.

This clone has only a few counts. The V call is TRBV15, the J call TRBJ2-5; maybe TRBD1 (6 bases). Germline values: CDR1 LNHNV, CDR2 YYDKDF (reference sequence). The CDR3 spans 14 residues. Trimming took 6 bases from V and 2 from J, leaving 13 bases between them. The CDR3 protein is CATRPRGGQETQYF. In nucleotides, the CDR3 is TGTGCCACCAGACCTCGAGGGGGACAAGAGACCCAGTACTTC.